This entry is about one T cell receptor beta chain. What it binds is unknown. These data belong to a study of graft-versus-host responses after intestinal transplantation. Study summary: Following induction with anti-thymocyte globulin, all recipients were given tacrolimus and steroids for two to four years.

Assay used: immunoSEQ multiplex PCR; TCRdb lists only in-frame clones, some missing. The sample consists of some 44,000 clones, roughly 95% of them appearing once. The V end lost 0 bases, the J end lost 11 bases, and 17 bases lay between the germline ends. Germline V CDR1 and CDR2: SGHNT, YYREEE (reference sequence). The CDR3 extends over 14 amino acids. General study results and limits: The authors found GvH clones in recipient marrow, some appearing first in ileum or blood. High graft-versus-host to host-versus-graft clonal ratios were seen in allografts of patients with graft-donor T cell macrochimerism.

This TCR derives from a human patient who received an intestinal transplant, so some T cells may come from the graft donor. The chain is built from TRBV5-4 and TRBJ1-1; D unresolved. Sequenced here: PBMCs, sampled approximately 350 days after intestinal transplant. CDR3 sequence (DNA): TGTGCCAGCAGCTTGGATACCGGCCTCGCCAGGGCTTTCTTT. Protein product: CASSLDTGLARAFF. Together with reference TRBV5-4 and TRBJ1-1, the CDR3 gives the full variable domain: ETGVTQSPTHLIKTRGQQVTLRCSSQSGHNTVSWYQQALGQGPQFIFQYYREEENGRGNFPPRFSGLQFPNYSSELNVNALELDDSALYLCASSLDTGLARAFFGQGTRLTVV.